One sample yielded the 24 T cell receptor beta chains listed below, sequenced in a study of blood T cell repertoires in COVID-19. Measured with immunoSEQ multiplex PCR; TCRdb has only the in-frame clones, and not every one. Of a few hundred thousand clones detected, 75% to 90% appear once; the ten largest clones hold around 3.4%. Sample: peripheral blood. These receptors were taken from a woman between 18 and 29 years old with acute or convalescent COVID-19.

The chain combines TRBV7-9 with TRBJ1-5; 11 bases are shared with TRBD1. This CDR3 region has 19 residues. J lost 6 bases, V lost 5 bases, and 18 bases had no gene match. CDR1 SEHNR and CDR2 FQNEAQ come from the germline V gene (reference sequence). CDR3 nucleotide sequence: TGTGCCAGCAGCCCGATAGAGGGACAGGGGGGAGTTGGTGGTCAGCCCCAGCATTTT. It specifies CASSPIEGQGGVGGQPQHF.

This clone was counted a few times. The gene calls are TRBV4-2 and TRBJ1-2; perhaps TRBD1 as D (5 bases). Trimming took 0 bases from V and 6 from J, leaving 11 bases between them. The length of the CDR3 is 14 residues. In germline, CDR1 is LGHNA, CDR2 YNFKEQ. The chain's CDR3 is CASSQDRAGNGYTF. The CDR3 DNA reads as TGTGCCAGCAGCCAAGATAGGGCAGGGAATGGCTACACCTTC.

The chain combines TRBV7-3 with TRBJ2-3; TRBD2 matches at 12 bases. Per germline, CDR1 SGHTA and CDR2 FQGTGA. V gave up 5 bases and J gave up 5 bases; unmatched junction bases: 8. The CDR3 contains 16 residues. The CDR3 DNA sequence: TGTGCCAGCAGCCCGCGTCTAGCGGGGGGGCAAGATACGCAGTATTTT. Translated, it gives CASSPRLAGGQDTQYF.

The rearrangement joins TRBV4-1 to TRBJ2-5, with D unclear. The V end was cut by 0 bases, the J end by 1 base, with 9 bases between. The CDR3 totals 15 residues. Germline-derived CDR1 and CDR2 are MGHRA and YSYEKL. The CDR3 DNA follows: TGCGCCAGCAGCCAAGATCAGACTCCCCAAGAGACCCAGTACTTC. It is translated as CASSQDQTPQETQYF.

On this clone itself: The junction shows a germline mismatch at one end, possibly a read error. The CDR3 reads CASSVDGGGNIGELFF. For the CDR3, the DNA is TGTGCCAGCAGCGTAGACGGCGGCGGGAACATCGGGGAGCTGTTTTTT. The J gene is TRBJ2-2, the V gene TRBV9; weak D call: TRBD2 (6 bases). This CDR3 comprises 16 residues. Germline V gene data show CDR1 as SGDLS and CDR2 as YYNGEE.

The chain is built from TRBV20-1 and TRBJ1-1; weak D call: TRBD1 (5 bases). The CDR3 has 10 amino acids. Looked up from germline, CDR1 is DFQATT and CDR2 is SNEGSKA (reference sequence). V was shortened by 5 bases and J by 7 bases, with 8 bases between the two germline ends. CDR3 amino acids: CSASDSEAFF. The CDR3 DNA reads TGCAGTGCTTCTGACAGTGAAGCTTTCTTT.

The chain recombines TRBV15 with TRBJ2-6; TRBD2 agrees at 8 bases. The CDR3 length is 19 residues. V lost 1 base, J lost 3 bases, and 11 bases stayed unmatched. Germline lookup yields CDR1 LNHNV and CDR2 YYDKDF (reference sequence). The CDR3 DNA reads TGTGCCACCAGCAGAGGGCCCCCGGGGGGGGCGGGTGGGGCCAACGTCCTGACTTTC. This encodes CATSRGPPGGAGGANVLTF.

This sequence joins TRBV12-3 or TRBV12-4 and TRBJ2-7; tentatively, D is TRBD1 (5 bases). The CDR3 is made up of 12 amino acids. The V end lost 5 bases, the J end lost 4 bases, and 9 bases lay between the germline ends. This chain's CDR3 is CASSPPGYEQYF. CDR3 DNA: TGTGCCAGCAGTCCCCCAGGGTACGAGCAGTACTTC.

The chain combines TRBV15 with TRBJ1-2; D perhaps matches TRBD1 (5 bases). The germline V gene has CDR1 LNHNV and CDR2 YYDKDF (reference sequence). V lost 0 bases and J 8 bases, leaving 16 bases between the germline ends. The CDR3 length is 15 residues. The CDR3, as DNA: TGTGCCACCAGCAGAGATCAGGCAGGGATTGGCGGCTACACCTTC. This sequence encodes CATSRDQAGIGGYTF. The whole variable domain, remainder taken from reference TRBV15 and TRBJ1-2, is DAMVIQNPRYQVTQFGKPVTLSCSQTLNHNVMYWYQQKSSQAPKLLFHYYDKDFNNEADTPDNFQSRRPNTSFCFLDIRSPGLGDTAMYLCATSRDQAGIGGYTFGSGTRLTVV.

The V and J genes are TRBV7-2 and TRBJ1-5, with TRBD1 identical over 9 bases. The germline V gene has CDR1 SGHTA and CDR2 FQGNSA. The CDR3 runs 15 residues. Trimming took 4 bases from V and 7 from J; bases not matched to a gene: 8. Here the CDR3 DNA reads TGTGCCAGCAGCTCCACGGGACAGGGAGGACAGCCCCAGCATTTT. Amino acid sequence: CASSSTGQGGQPQHF.

The chain carries TRBV6-2 or TRBV6-3 and TRBJ2-7; 11 nucleotides line up with TRBD2. The germline V gene encodes CDR1 MNHEY and CDR2 SVGEGT. The CDR3 is made up of 18 amino acids. The V and J ends lost 0 bases and 3 bases, in that order; junction bases with no gene match: 10. As DNA, the CDR3 is TGTGCCAGCAGTTACTCGGAGACGAAGGGACTAGCGGACTACGAGCAGTACTTC. Translating gives CASSYSETKGLADYEQYF.

The chain links TRBV9 to TRBJ1-1; D uncertain. Trimming stripped 0 bases from V and 9 bases from J, with 9 bases between. The length of the CDR3 is 12 residues. The V gene's germline CDR1 is SGDLS and CDR2 YYNGEE. The CDR3 sequence is CASSVDGQKAFF. For the CDR3, the DNA is TGTGCCAGCAGCGTAGATGGTCAGAAAGCTTTCTTT.

The chain couples TRBV14 to TRBJ2-3, with a weak D call TRBD1 (6 bases). Germline CDR1 SGHDN, CDR2 FVKESK. The ends were cut back, 1 base at V and 2 bases at J, with 10 bases in the middle. This CDR3 comprises 15 residues. The CDR3 DNA follows: TGTGCCAGCAGCCAAGCAGGGGACCTCACAGATACGCAGTATTTT. This sequence encodes CASSQAGDLTDTQYF. Together with reference TRBV14 and TRBJ2-3, the CDR3 gives the full variable domain: EAGVTQFPSHSVIEKGQTVTLRCDPISGHDNLYWYRRVMGKEIKFLLHFVKESKQDESGMPNNRFLAERTGGTYSTLKVQPAELEDSGVYFCASSQAGDLTDTQYFGPGTRLTVL.

The chain has TRBV15 and TRBJ1-2, with a weak D call TRBD1 (6 bases). The CDR3 is made up of 15 amino acids. V dropped 7 bases and J dropped 2 bases, with 17 bases sitting between them. In germline, CDR1 is LNHNV, CDR2 YYDKDF (reference sequence). CDR3 residues: CATNPSHTGNYGYTF. The DNA of the CDR3 is TGTGCCACCAACCCAAGCCATACAGGGAACTATGGCTACACCTTC.

V is TRBV15 and J is TRBJ1-5, with D possibly being TRBD1 (6 bases). The germline V and J ends were trimmed by 5 bases and 6 bases, with 14 bases remaining between them. Germline CDR1 and CDR2: LNHNV and YYDKDF (reference sequence). CDR3 size: 14 residues. CDR3 bases: TGTGCCACCAGCTCCCGAAGGGGGTTTCAGCCCCAGCATTTT. It specifies CATSSRRGFQPQHF.

This chain connects TRBV19 to TRBJ1-5, with D hard to call. V lost 4 bases and J lost 4, with 11 bases in between. This CDR3 is 14 amino acids long. Germline values: CDR1 LNHDA, CDR2 SQIVND (reference sequence). The CDR3, as DNA: TGTGCCAGTAGTACCCAGGCCCTTAATCAGCCCCAGCATTTT. This sequence encodes CASSTQALNQPQHF.

The V call is TRBV18, the J call TRBJ2-3; D may be TRBD1 (5 bases). Trimming left V 3 bases short and J 4 bases short, with 17 bases between. The CDR3 is made up of 16 amino acids. From germline, CDR1 is KGHSH and CDR2 LQKENI. CDR3 coding DNA: TGTGCCAGCTCACCGATTGCAGGGTCCCCGGCAGATACGCAGTATTTT. Amino acids: CASSPIAGSPADTQYF.

V and J are TRBV2 and TRBJ1-2; D is ambiguous. The V gene's germline CDR1 is SNHLY and CDR2 FYNNEI. CDR3 length: 21 amino acids. V shed 0 bases and J shed 0 bases, with 26 bases lying between them. In nucleotides, the CDR3 is TGTGCCAGCAGTGAAGCGCTCGGTCGGTCTGGCCAGCGGCGCTCTAACTATGGCTACACCTTC. Amino acids: CASSEALGRSGQRRSNYGYTF.

The CDR3: CASSLAFGTDTQYF. CDR3 sequence (DNA): TGTGCCAGCAGCTTAGCGTTCGGCACAGATACGCAGTATTTT. The genes are TRBV7-3 and TRBJ2-3, with D hard to call. This CDR3 comprises 14 residues. Trimming took 2 bases from V and 1 from J, leaving 7 bases between them. CDR1 and CDR2 (germline): SGHTA, FQGTGA.

The V and J genes are TRBV16 and TRBJ1-1; 7 bases agree with TRBD1. CDR3 length equals 13 residues. The germline V gene encodes CDR1 KGHSY and CDR2 FQNENV. The junction had 1 base not matched to a gene; V was cut back by 4 bases and J by 2 bases. The CDR3 bases are TGTGCCAGCAGCCGACAGGGAAACACTGAAGCTTTCTTT. This encodes CASSRQGNTEAFF. Full variable domain (remainder filled in from reference TRBV16 and TRBJ1-1): GEEVAQTPKHLVRGEGQKAKLYCAPIKGHSYVFWYQQVLKNEFKFLISFQNENVFDETGMPKERFSAKCLPNSPCSLEIQATKLEDSAVYFCASSRQGNTEAFFGQGTRLTVV.

On this clone itself: Other DNA sequences in this sample translate to the same CDR3. The rearrangement uses TRBV5-4 and TRBJ1-5, with 8 bases that match TRBD1. Germline assignment: CDR1 SGHNT and CDR2 YYREEE (reference sequence). J lost 4 bases, V lost 0 bases, and 3 bases had no gene match. The CDR3 runs to 15 residues. CDR3 DNA: TGTGCCAGCAGCTTGGACAGGGGGTTTAATCAGCCCCAGCATTTT. Protein sequence: CASSLDRGFNQPQHF.

The chain carries TRBV6-5 and TRBJ2-7, with 7 nucleotides matching TRBD2. Germline V gene data show CDR1 as MNHEY and CDR2 as SVGAGI. The CDR3 has 15 amino acids. V was pared by 3 bases and J by 3 bases, with 8 bases of the junction left unmatched. Here the CDR3 DNA reads TGTGCCAGCAGTTATGGTTCAGGGAGGGGCTACGAGCAGTACTTC. Its translation: CASSYGSGRGYEQYF.

The genes are TRBV19 and TRBJ1-1; a possible D gene is TRBD1 (6 bases). This CDR3 is 16 amino acids long. Germline V lookup: CDR1 LNHDA, CDR2 SQIVND (reference sequence). Trimming cost V 5 bases and J 5 bases, with 21 bases left between them. CDR3 in amino acids: CASSRQDTPRRTEAFF. Here the CDR3 DNA reads TGTGCCAGTAGTCGACAGGACACCCCCAGAAGGACTGAAGCTTTCTTT.

The chain combines TRBV28 with TRBJ1-5; D perhaps matches TRBD1 (5 bases). CDR1 is MDHEN and CDR2 is SYDVKM in the germline V gene. The CDR3 spans 12 residues. The V gene lost 10 bases and the J gene lost 0 bases, with 7 bases spanning the gap. The CDR3 bases are TGTGCCACGCAGGGTAGCAATCAGCCCCAGCATTTT. It encodes CATQGSNQPQHF.